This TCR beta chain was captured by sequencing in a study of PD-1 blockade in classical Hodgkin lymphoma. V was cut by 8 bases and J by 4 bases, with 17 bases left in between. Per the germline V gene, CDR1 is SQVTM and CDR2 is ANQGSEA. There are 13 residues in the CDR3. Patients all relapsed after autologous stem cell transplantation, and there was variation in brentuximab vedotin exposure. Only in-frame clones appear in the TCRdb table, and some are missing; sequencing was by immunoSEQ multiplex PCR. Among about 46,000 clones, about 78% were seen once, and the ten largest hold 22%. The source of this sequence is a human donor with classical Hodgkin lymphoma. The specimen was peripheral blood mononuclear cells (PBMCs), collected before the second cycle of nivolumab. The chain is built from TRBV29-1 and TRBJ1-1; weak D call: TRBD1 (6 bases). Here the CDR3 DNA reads TGCAGCTCGTTCGGGGGGCGCGGCACTGAAGCTTTCTTT. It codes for CSSFGGRGTEAFF.